What follows is one T cell receptor beta chain and its context. No antigen is known for it. Germline CDR1 and CDR2: MGHRA and YSYEKL. CDR3 size: 14 residues. With 1 base removed from V and 1 base from J, the gap between germline ends came to 8 bases. Each PCR contained spiked-in synthetic TCR analog templates. Generated by immunoSEQ multiplex PCR, the TCRdb table keeps only in-frame clones and is missing some. The sample lists approximately 32,000 clones, approximately 85% occurring once. The data derive from a study of PD-L1 blockade in urothelial cancer. Whole-study context: Peripheral blood specimens exhibited a median yield of 141,255 T cells. Study outcomes and limitations: In blood at 3 weeks, tumor-associated clones expanded more among patients with durable benefit. Below-median pretreatment blood TCR clonality was associated with improved progression-free and overall survival.

Time point of the sample: pretreatment peripheral blood. The chain links TRBV4-1 to TRBJ2-7; D not resolved. This receptor was taken from a man aged 55 to 70 with urothelial cancer. Sequenced here: PBMCs, sampled around atezolizumab (anti-PD-L1) treatment. CDR3: CASSQVAGSYEQYF. The CDR3 coding sequence is TGCGCCAGCAGCCAAGTGGCAGGATCCTACGAGCAGTACTTC.